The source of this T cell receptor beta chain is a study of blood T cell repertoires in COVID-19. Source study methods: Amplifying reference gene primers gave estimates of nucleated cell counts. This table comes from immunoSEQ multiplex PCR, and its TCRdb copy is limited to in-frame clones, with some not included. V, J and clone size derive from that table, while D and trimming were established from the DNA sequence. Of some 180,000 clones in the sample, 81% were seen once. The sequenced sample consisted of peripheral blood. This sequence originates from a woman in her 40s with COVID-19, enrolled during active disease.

As DNA, the CDR3 is TGTGCCAGCAACTCTGGAGGTTCCGCCGGGGAGCTGTTTTTT. Translated, it gives CASNSGGSAGELFF. The V gene is TRBV6-5, the J gene TRBJ2-2; the D gene is possibly TRBD2 (5 bases). The ends were cut back, 7 bases at V and 6 bases at J, with 15 bases in the middle. The CDR3 totals 14 residues. The germline gives CDR1 MNHEY, CDR2 SVGAGI.